This T cell receptor (beta chain) was captured in a study of beta chain features in type 1 diabetes. General observations from the study: Because the template was cDNA, high-expressing cells might be over-represented. Type 1 diabetes patients had VDJ junctions that carried fewer insertions and more deletions. In all four CD4+ subsets, TCRB CDR3 length was significantly, moderately reduced in type 1 diabetes.

Note on this clone: What it recognizes is unknown.

What was sequenced were expressed TCRB transcripts, since all of the isolated RNA had been reverse transcribed. Generated by immunoSEQ multiplex PCR, the TCRdb table keeps only in-frame clones and is missing some. The data hold under 900,000 clones, with roughly 17% observed a single time. The receptor comes from a young woman in good health. The sample taken for sequencing was naive CD4+ T cells from blood.

Written as DNA, the CDR3 is TGTGCCAGCAGCCTACCCGGGACAGGGGTGAATAGACCCACAGATACGCAGTATTTT. Residues: CASSLPGTGVNRPTDTQYF. The chain recombines TRBV28 with TRBJ2-3, with 10 bases that match TRBD1. V gave up 6 bases and J gave up 2 bases; unmatched junction bases: 17. The germline CDR1 and CDR2 sequences are MDHEN and SYDVKM. CDR3 length: 19 residues.